These 4 T cell receptor beta chains were all obtained from the same sample, sequenced in a study of blood T cell repertoires in COVID-19. Sequencing was performed with immunoSEQ multiplex PCR; in TCRdb, only in-frame clones are kept and a portion is missing. Among 100,000 to 150,000 clones listed, 85% to 90% were seen once. Sequencing used peripheral blood. The receptors shown here come from a man in his fifties or sixties with active or convalescent COVID-19.

The chain couples TRBV25-1 to TRBJ2-2; possibly TRBD2 for D (5 bases). Trimming removed 4 bases at V and 4 bases at J, with 13 bases between. CDR1 and CDR2 from the germline V gene are MGHDK and SYGVNS. CDR3 length: 15 amino acids. CDR3 coding DNA: TGTGCCAGCAGTGTAAGGACTCCTCTCACCGGGGAGCTGTTTTTT. The encoded protein is CASSVRTPLTGELFF.

The chain couples TRBV18 to TRBJ2-2, with 8 bases matching TRBD2. Germline CDR1 reads KGHSH; CDR2 reads LQKENI. After removal of 2 bases from V and 0 bases from J, the junction contained 2 bases not matched to a gene. The CDR3 consists of 16 residues. The DNA for the CDR3 is TGTGCCAGCTCACCATTAGCGGGACCGAACACCGGGGAGCTGTTTTTT. Translation: CASSPLAGPNTGELFF.

The chain combines TRBV5-4 with TRBJ1-1, with 7 bases aligning to TRBD1. The CDR3 totals 15 residues. Trimming cost V 2 bases and J 4 bases; bases outside gene matches: 8. Germline V gene sequence: CDR1 SGHNT, CDR2 YYREEE (reference sequence). Here the CDR3 DNA reads TGTGCCAGCAGCTTTACGAGGGGGCAAGGCACTGAAGCTTTCTTT. Protein sequence: CASSFTRGQGTEAFF.

This clone was detected once. The chain links TRBV29-1 to TRBJ2-7; 13 positions match TRBD2. The germline V gene encodes CDR1 SQVTM and CDR2 ANQGSEA. V was pared by 7 bases and J by 4 bases, with 4 bases of the junction left unmatched. The CDR3 runs to 13 residues. Here the CDR3 reads CSAGTSGIYEQYF. The CDR3 DNA is TGCAGCGCCGGGACTAGCGGGATTTACGAGCAGTACTTC.